Sequencing of this TCR beta chain was carried out in a study of regulatory T cells in long-lasting Graves disease (dated by TCRdb to about 2021). Notes on the research overall: In the newly diagnosed Graves' disease group, patients had been taking antithyroid drugs for less than 3 months. Peripheral blood TCR sequencing and RNA sequencing compared persistent Graves' disease patients with newly diagnosed Graves' disease patients. The study was conducted in China and was registered as a clinical trial. TCR sequencing covered 13 persistent and 20 newly diagnosed Graves' disease patients, 33 samples in total.

Results the study describes overall, beyond this receptor: Persistent Graves' disease patients showed lower TCR Shannon entropy and fewer highly expanded clones than newly diagnosed patients, suggesting clonal expansion. Only peripheral blood was studied, because thyroid tissue, the primary lesion, was inaccessible. Persistent disease showed preferential use of TRBV28, TRBJ1-2 and TRBJ2-5, whereas newly diagnosed disease favored TRBV20-1 and TRBJ2-1. A larger number of public clonotypes was shared among persistent patients (2,741) than among newly diagnosed patients (around 870). Sequencing and analysis were restricted to the TCR beta chain. The authors acknowledged the small sample size as a limitation that may reduce accuracy.

The library came from multiplex PCR. This sample was sequenced with an Illumina HiSeq 4000. iRepertoire HTBI primers and Arm-PCR amplification of CDR3 regions were used to construct TCR beta libraries. Before sequencing, the PCR products went through gel purification. The study's own analysis went as follows. Gene usage analysis of CDR3 amino acid clonotypes relied on the approximately 60 TRBV and 15 or so TRBJ segments identified across samples. COPE and FqMerger were used to merge filtered high-quality paired reads into contigs. Contigs were aligned with BLAST to IMGT TRBV, TRBD and TRBJ reference genes, and CDR3 was defined per IMGT. Highly expanded clones were defined as clonotypes with a frequency above 0.1%. Shannon entropy was used to measure repertoire diversity, and the Gini coefficient was used to measure V-J evenness. Public clonotypes were defined as clonotypes shared by more than one individual. TCRdb's own reprocessing of the public reads used fastp at Q25 and MiXCR and kept productive beta chains. A single entry per CDR3 protein holds the most common genes and DNA from its merged rows. TCRdb, rather than the study authors, made the V and J calls. This sample lists fewer than 400,000 distinct CDR3 sequences; 18% were detected once. In total, the top ten clones hold about two fifths of the sample.

The CDR3 holds 14 amino acids from the cysteine to the phenylalanine. Kept here is only the CDR3 DNA, which spans 42 bases and is read in frame from base 1. Trimming removed 0 bases from V and 4 bases from J, leaving 8 bases between the germline ends. From the germline V gene, CDR1 is SGHRS and CDR2 is YFSETQ. This clonotype occurred many times. Its antigen has not been determined. Nothing much larger sits one base from this clone, and base qualities are not available. This specimen's time point label, interpreted: newly diagnosed GD, antithyroid drugs for less than 3 months. For both TCR sequencing and RNA sequencing, RNA was extracted from PBMCs using TRIzol. Graves' disease was diagnosed according to American Thyroid Association guidelines. Patients for the study were recruited at an endocrinology department in Xi'an, China. Each patient gave 8.5 to 9.5 milliliters of peripheral blood, collected in an EDTA anticoagulant tube. Ficoll Paque Plus density gradient separation was used to isolate PBMCs, and no further T cell sorting was performed. RNA quality was checked with an Agilent 2100 Bioanalyzer and agarose gel, and concentration with a NanoDrop 2000.

This receptor chain uses TRBV5-1 and TRBJ1-3; the D segment cannot be called with confidence. The sequence was obtained from a female donor with Graves disease. Sequencing was performed on peripheral blood mononuclear cells (PBMCs), taken at new diagnosis, from a patient treated with antithyroid drugs. The DNA is as follows: TGCGCCAGCAGCTTGGCTACCTCCGGAAACACCATATATTTT. The translation is CASSLATSGNTIYF.